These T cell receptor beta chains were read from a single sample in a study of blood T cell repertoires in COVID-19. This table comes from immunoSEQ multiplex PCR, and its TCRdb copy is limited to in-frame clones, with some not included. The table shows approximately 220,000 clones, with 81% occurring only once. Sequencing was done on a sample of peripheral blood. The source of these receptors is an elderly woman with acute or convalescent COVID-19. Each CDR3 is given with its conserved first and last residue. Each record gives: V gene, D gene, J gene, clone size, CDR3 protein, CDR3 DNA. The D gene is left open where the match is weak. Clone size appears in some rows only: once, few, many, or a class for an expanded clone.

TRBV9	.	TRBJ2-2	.	CASSPKTGHTGELFF	TGTGCCAGCAGCCCAAAAACAGGACACACCGGGGAGCTGTTTTTT
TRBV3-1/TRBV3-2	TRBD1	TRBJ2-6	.	CASSQDRDSLSGANVLTF	TGTGCCAGCAGCCAAGATAGGGACAGCCTCTCTGGGGCCAACGTCCTGACTTTC
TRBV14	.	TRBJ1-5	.	CASSQGEVGTQHF	TGTGCCAGCAGCCAAGGGGAGGTTGGTACCCAGCATTTT
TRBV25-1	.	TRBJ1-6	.	CASSESVTGSPLHF	TGTGCCAGCAGTGAATCAGTCACGGGATCACCCCTCCACTTT
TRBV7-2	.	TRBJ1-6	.	CASSLELARNSPLHF	TGTGCCAGCAGCTTAGAGTTGGCGCGGAATTCACCCCTCCACTTT
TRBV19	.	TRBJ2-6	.	CASSLKGSGANVLTF	TGTGCCAGTAGTCTCAAGGGGTCTGGGGCCAACGTCCTGACTTTC
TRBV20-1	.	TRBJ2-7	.	CSATREGEQYF	TGCAGTGCCACGCGAGAGGGCGAGCAGTACTTC
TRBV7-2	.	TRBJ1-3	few	CASSSGHVKAGNTIYF	TGTGCCAGCAGCTCGGGACACGTTAAGGCTGGAAACACCATATATTTT
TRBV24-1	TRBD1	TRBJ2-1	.	CATSDRTGDEQFF	TGTGCCACCAGTGATCGGACAGGCGATGAGCAGTTCTTC
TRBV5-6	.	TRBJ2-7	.	CASSPRSVYEQYF	TGTGCCAGCAGCCCGAGATCCGTCTACGAGCAGTACTTC
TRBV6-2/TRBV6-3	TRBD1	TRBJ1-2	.	CASSLRGYGYTF	TGTGCCAGCAGCCTCAGGGGGTATGGCTACACCTTC
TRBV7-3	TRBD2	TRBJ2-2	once	CASSSTSLNTGELFF	TGTGCCAGCAGCTCGACTAGCCTTAACACCGGGGAGCTGTTTTTT
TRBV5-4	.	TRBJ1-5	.	CASSLEPTGSNQPQHF	TGTGCCAGCAGCTTGGAGCCGACAGGATCCAATCAGCCCCAGCATTTT
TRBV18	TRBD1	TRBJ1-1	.	CASSPGTGGREAFF	TGTGCCAGCTCACCCGGGACAGGGGGCAGAGAAGCTTTCTTT
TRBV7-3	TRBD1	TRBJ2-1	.	CASSLATTGNEQFF	TGTGCCAGCAGCTTAGCGACGACAGGGAATGAGCAGTTCTTC
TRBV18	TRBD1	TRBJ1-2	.	CASSPSGTVNGYTF	TGTGCCAGCTCACCATCCGGGACAGTTAATGGCTACACCTTC
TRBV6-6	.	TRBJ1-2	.	CASSSGVDGYTF	TGTGCCAGCAGTTCAGGGGTGGATGGCTACACCTTC
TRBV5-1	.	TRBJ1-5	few	CASSPTGGSNQPQHF	TGCGCCAGCAGCCCGACAGGTGGGAGCAATCAGCCCCAGCATTTT
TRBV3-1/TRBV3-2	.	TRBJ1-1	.	CASSRGPNTEAFF	TGTGCCAGCAGCCGCGGGCCAAACACTGAAGCTTTCTTT
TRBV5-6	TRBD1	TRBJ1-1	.	CASSLAGQVRSTEAFF	TGTGCCAGCAGCTTGGCGGGACAGGTCCGTTCCACTGAAGCTTTCTTT
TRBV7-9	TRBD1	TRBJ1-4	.	CASSSPDRGNEKLFF	TGTGCCAGCAGCTCACCTGACAGGGGAAATGAAAAACTGTTTTTT
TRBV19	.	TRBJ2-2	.	CASSIEGVPGELFF	TGTGCCAGTAGTATAGAAGGAGTCCCCGGGGAGCTGTTTTTT
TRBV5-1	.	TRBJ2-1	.	CASSLGDSLINEQFF	TGCGCCAGCAGCTTGGGTGATAGTTTGATCAATGAGCAGTTCTTC
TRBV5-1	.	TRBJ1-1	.	CASSPRGQGGVTEAFF	TGCGCCAGCAGCCCCCGTGGGCAGGGAGGGGTGACTGAAGCTTTCTTT
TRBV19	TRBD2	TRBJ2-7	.	CASSIGGSYEQYF	TGTGCCAGTAGTATAGGCGGGAGCTACGAGCAGTACTTC
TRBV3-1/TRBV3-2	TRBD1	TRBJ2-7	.	CASSPSRQGSNEQYF	TGTGCCAGCAGCCCGTCTCGACAGGGGTCTAACGAGCAGTACTTC
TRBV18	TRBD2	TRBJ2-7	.	CASSPLMGQRGEQYF	TGTGCCAGCTCCCCCCTAATGGGTCAGCGGGGCGAGCAGTACTTC
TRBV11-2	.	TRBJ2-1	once	CASSLEGTPYNEQFF	TGTGCCAGCAGCTTAGAAGGGACACCCTACAATGAGCAGTTCTTC
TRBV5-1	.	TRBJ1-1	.	CASSLDPGGVNTEAFF	TGCGCCAGCAGCTTAGATCCGGGCGGGGTGAACACTGAAGCTTTCTTT
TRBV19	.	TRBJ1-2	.	CASSIDMLTAPSGYTF	TGTGCCAGTAGTATAGACATGCTGACAGCCCCCTCCGGCTACACCTTC
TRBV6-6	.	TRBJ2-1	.	CASSYGEGVDEQFF	TGTGCCAGCAGTTACGGGGAGGGGGTGGATGAGCAGTTCTTC
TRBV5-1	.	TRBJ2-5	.	CASSFKETQYF	TGCGCCAGCAGCTTTAAAGAGACCCAGTACTTC
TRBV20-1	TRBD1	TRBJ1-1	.	CSASVTGETEAFF	TGCAGTGCTAGTGTTACAGGGGAAACTGAAGCTTTCTTT
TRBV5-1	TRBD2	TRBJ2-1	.	CASGTGGGPNNEQFF	TGCGCCAGCGGCACGGGGGGAGGGCCAAACAATGAGCAGTTCTTC
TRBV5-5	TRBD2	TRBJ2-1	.	CASSWVGTSGVGEQFF	TGTGCCAGCAGCTGGGTCGGGACTAGCGGGGTTGGTGAGCAGTTCTTC
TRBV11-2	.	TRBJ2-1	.	CASSPNPGESEQFF	TGTGCCAGCAGCCCGAACCCGGGAGAGAGTGAGCAGTTCTTC
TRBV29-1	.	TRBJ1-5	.	CSVAGVGGQPQHF	TGCAGCGTTGCAGGGGTCGGAGGTCAGCCCCAGCATTTT
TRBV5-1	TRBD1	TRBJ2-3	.	CASSTGVTDTQYF	TGCGCCAGCAGCACAGGGGTCACAGATACGCAGTATTTT
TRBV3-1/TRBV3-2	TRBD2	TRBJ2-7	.	CASSQGSGAGYEQYF	TGTGCCAGCAGCCAAGGAAGCGGGGCGGGCTACGAGCAGTACTTC
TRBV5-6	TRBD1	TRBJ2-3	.	CASSGQGFTDTQYF	TGTGCCAGCAGCGGACAGGGCTTCACCGATACGCAGTATTTT
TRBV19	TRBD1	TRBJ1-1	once	CASTIRSGQITEAFF	TGTGCCAGTACCATCCGGTCGGGACAGATCACTGAAGCTTTCTTT
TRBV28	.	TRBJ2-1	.	CASSLATSSYNEQFF	TGTGCCAGCAGTTTAGCGACTAGCTCCTACAATGAGCAGTTCTTC
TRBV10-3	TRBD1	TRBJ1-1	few	CAISERTGEDTEAFF	TGTGCCATCAGTGAGAGGACAGGGGAAGACACTGAAGCTTTCTTT
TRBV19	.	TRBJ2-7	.	CASPGGIGYEQYF	TGTGCCAGTCCTGGAGGTATTGGCTACGAGCAGTACTTC
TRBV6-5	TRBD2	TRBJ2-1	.	CASSYTSGSYNEQFF	TGTGCCAGCAGTTATACTAGCGGGTCCTACAATGAGCAGTTCTTC
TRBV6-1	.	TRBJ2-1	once	CASSEGPVLQDNEQFF	TGTGCCAGCAGTGAAGGTCCAGTTTTACAAGACAATGAGCAGTTCTTC
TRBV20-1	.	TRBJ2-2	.	CSARYVGELFF	TGCAGTGCTAGATATGTCGGGGAGCTGTTTTTT
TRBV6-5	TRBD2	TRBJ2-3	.	CASRGLAGVIDTQYF	TGTGCCAGCAGGGGACTAGCGGGAGTTATAGATACGCAGTATTTT
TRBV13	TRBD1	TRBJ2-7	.	CASRTGTDEQYF	TGTGCCAGCCGGACAGGAACGGACGAGCAGTACTTC
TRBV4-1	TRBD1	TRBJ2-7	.	CASSQRQGSYEQYF	TGCGCCAGCAGCCAACGACAGGGTTCGTACGAGCAGTACTTC
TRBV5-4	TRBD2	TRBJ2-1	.	CASSLAASGKSSYNEQFF	TGTGCCAGCAGCTTGGCAGCTAGCGGGAAGAGCTCCTACAATGAGCAGTTCTTC
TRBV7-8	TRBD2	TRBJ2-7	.	CASSQGTSGIYEQYF	TGTGCCAGCAGCCAAGGGACTAGCGGGATCTACGAGCAGTACTTC
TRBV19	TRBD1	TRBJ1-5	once	CASSGGQYSNQPQHF	TGTGCCAGTAGTGGGGGACAGTATAGCAATCAGCCCCAGCATTTT